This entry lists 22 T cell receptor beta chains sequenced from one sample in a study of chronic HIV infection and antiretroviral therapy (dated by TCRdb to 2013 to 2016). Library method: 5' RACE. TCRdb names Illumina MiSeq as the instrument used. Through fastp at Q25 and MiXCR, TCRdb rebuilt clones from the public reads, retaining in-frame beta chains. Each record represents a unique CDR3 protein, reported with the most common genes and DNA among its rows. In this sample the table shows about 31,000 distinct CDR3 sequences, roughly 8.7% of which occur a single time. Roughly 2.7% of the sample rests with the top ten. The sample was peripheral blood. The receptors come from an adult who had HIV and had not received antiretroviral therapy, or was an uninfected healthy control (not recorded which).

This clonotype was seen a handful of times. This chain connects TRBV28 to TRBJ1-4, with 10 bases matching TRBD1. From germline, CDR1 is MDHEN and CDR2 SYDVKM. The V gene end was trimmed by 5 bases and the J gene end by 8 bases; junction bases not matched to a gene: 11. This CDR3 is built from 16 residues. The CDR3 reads CASSPPAGTGVEKLFF. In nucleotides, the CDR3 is TGTGCCAGCAGTCCCCCCGCCGGGACAGGGGTGGAAAAACTGTTTTTT.

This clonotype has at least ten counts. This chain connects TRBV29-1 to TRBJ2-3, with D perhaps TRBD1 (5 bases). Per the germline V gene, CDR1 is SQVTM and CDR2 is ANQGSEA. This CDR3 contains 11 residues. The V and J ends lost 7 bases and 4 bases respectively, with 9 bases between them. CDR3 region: CSGLQADTQYF. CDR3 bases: TGCAGCGGCCTACAGGCAGATACGCAGTATTTT.

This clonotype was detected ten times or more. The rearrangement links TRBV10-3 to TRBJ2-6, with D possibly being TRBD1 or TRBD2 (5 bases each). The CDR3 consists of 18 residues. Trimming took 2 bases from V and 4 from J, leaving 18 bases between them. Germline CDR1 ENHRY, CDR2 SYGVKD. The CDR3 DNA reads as TGTGCCATCAGTGAGAGGGGACCCCGCTTTCAGGGGGCCAACGTCCTGACTTTC. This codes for CAISERGPRFQGANVLTF.

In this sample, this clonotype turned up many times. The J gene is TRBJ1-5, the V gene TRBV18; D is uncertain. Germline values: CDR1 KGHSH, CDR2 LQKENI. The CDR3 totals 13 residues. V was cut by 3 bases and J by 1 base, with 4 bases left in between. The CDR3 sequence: CASSPESNQPQHF. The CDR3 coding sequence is TGTGCCAGCTCACCTGAGAGCAATCAGCCCCAGCATTTT.

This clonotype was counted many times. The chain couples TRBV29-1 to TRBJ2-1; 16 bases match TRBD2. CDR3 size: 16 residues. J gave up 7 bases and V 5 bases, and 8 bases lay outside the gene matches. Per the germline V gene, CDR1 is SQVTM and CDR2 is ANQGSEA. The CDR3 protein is CSVPPGTSGRVNEQFF. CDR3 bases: TGCAGCGTTCCGCCCGGGACTAGCGGGAGGGTTAATGAGCAGTTCTTC.

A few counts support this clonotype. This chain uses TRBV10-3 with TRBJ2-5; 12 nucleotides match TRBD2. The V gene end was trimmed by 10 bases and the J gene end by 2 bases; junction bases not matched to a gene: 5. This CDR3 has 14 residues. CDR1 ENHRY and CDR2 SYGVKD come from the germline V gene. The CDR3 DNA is TGTGCCACCTCGACTAGCGGGGGACAAGAGACCCAGTACTTC. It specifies CATSTSGGQETQYF.

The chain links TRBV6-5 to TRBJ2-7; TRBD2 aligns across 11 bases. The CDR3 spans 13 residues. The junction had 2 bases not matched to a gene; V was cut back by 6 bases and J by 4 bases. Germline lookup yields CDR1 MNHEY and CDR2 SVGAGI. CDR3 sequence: CASRTSGRYEQYF. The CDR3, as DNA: TGTGCCAGCAGAACTAGCGGGAGATACGAGCAGTACTTC.

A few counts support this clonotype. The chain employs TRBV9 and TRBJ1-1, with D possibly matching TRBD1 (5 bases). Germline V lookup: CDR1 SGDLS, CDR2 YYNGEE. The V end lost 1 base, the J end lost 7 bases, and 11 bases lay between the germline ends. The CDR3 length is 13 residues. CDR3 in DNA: TGTGCCAGCAGCGTAAATTACAGGAGTGAAGCTTTCTTT. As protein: CASSVNYRSEAFF.

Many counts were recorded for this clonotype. CDR3 in DNA: TGTGCCAGCAGCTACCCTAGGGGGGCTGGGGAAAAACTGTTTTTT. This sequence encodes CASSYPRGAGEKLFF. The chain combines TRBV7-9 with TRBJ1-4, with D perhaps matching TRBD1 (6 bases). The CDR3 runs to 15 residues. In germline, CDR1 is SEHNR, CDR2 FQNEAQ (reference sequence). V dropped 4 bases and J dropped 8 bases, with 17 bases sitting between them.

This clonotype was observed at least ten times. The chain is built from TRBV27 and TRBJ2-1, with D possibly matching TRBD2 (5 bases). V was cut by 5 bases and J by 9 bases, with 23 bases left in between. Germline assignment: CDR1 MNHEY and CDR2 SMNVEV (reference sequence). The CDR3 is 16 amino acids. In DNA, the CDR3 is TGTGCCAGCAGTAGAGGGTGGCCGGCCCCCAATACTGAGCAGTTCTTC. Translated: CASSRGWPAPNTEQFF.

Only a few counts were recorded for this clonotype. In DNA form, the CDR3 reads TGCGCCAGCAGCCAAGGAAGGGATGGTAATTCACCCCTCCACTTT. Translation gives CASSQGRDGNSPLHF. The rearrangement joins TRBV4-3 to TRBJ1-6; D is ambiguous. CDR3 length: 15 amino acids. Germline CDR1 LGHNA, CDR2 YSLEER. Trimming shortened V by 1 base and J by 6 bases, and 10 bases separated the two germline ends.

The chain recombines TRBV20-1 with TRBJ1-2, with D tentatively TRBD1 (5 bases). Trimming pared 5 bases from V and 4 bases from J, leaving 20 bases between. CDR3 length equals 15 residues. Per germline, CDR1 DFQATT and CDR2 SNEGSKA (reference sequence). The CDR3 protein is CSAGLRVSGSYGYTF. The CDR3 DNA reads TGCAGTGCTGGACTCAGGGTATCGGGAAGCTATGGCTACACCTTC.

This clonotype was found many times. CDR3 sequence reads: CSVAPGLAYNEQFF. The CDR3 DNA is TGCAGCGTTGCTCCGGGACTAGCGTACAATGAGCAGTTCTTC. The gene calls are TRBV29-1 and TRBJ2-1, with 10 bases fitting TRBD2. This CDR3 spans 14 amino acids. The V segment lost 4 bases and the J segment 4 bases; nucleotides outside the gene matches: 4. Per germline, CDR1 SQVTM and CDR2 ANQGSEA.

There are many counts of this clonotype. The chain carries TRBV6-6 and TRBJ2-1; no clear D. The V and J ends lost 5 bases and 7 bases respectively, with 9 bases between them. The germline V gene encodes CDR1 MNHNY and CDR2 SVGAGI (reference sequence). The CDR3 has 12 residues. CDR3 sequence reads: CASSRPRNEQFF. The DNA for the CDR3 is TGTGCCAGCAGTCGCCCCAGGAATGAGCAGTTCTTC.

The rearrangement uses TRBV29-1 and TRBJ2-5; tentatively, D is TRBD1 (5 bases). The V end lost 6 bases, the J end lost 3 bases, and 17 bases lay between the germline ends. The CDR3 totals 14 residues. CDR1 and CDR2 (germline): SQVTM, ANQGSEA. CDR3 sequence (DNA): TGCAGCGTCAAAAACAGGATGGGGAAAGAGACCCAGTACTTC. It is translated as CSVKNRMGKETQYF.

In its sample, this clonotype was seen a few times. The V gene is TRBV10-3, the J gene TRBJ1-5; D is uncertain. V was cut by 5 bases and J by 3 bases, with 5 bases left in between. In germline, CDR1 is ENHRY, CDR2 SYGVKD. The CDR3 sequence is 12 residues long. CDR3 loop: CAISLPNQPQHF. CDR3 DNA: TGTGCCATCAGTCTCCCCAATCAGCCCCAGCATTTT.

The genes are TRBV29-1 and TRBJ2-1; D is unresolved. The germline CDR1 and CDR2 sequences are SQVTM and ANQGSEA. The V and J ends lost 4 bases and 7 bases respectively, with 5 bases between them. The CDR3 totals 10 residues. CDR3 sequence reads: CSVARNEQFF. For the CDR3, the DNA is TGCAGCGTTGCACGGAATGAGCAGTTCTTC.

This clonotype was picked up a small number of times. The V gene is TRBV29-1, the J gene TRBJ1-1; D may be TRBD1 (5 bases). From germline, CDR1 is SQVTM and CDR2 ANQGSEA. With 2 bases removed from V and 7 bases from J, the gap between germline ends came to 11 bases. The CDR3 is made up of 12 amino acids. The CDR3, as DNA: TGCAGCGTTGAAATGGGGCCGGGTGAAGCTTTCTTT. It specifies CSVEMGPGEAFF.

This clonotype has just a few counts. The CDR3 DNA is TGCAGCGTTAGGACAGGTGCCAATCAGCCCCAGCATTTT. Protein: CSVRTGANQPQHF. This rearrangement joins TRBV29-1 to TRBJ1-5; 7 bases agree with TRBD1. Per germline, CDR1 SQVTM and CDR2 ANQGSEA. After removal of 5 bases from V and 3 bases from J, the junction contained 4 bases not matched to a gene. The CDR3 has 13 residues.

The CDR3 loop is CATLRLTPYEQYF. CDR3 nucleotide sequence: TGTGCCACCCTTAGACTCACCCCCTACGAGCAGTACTTC. J is TRBJ2-7 and V is TRBV28; D is unresolved. The CDR3 contains 13 residues. Between the trimmed V and J ends, which lost 10 bases and 2 bases, there was a span of 15 bases. CDR1 and CDR2 (germline): MDHEN, SYDVKM.

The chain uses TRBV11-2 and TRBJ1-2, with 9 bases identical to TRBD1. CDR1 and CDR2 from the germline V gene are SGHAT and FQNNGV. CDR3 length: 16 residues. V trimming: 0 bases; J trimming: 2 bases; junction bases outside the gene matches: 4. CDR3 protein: CASSLEFGTGNYGYTF. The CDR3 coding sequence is TGTGCCAGCAGCTTAGAATTCGGGACAGGGAACTATGGCTACACCTTC.

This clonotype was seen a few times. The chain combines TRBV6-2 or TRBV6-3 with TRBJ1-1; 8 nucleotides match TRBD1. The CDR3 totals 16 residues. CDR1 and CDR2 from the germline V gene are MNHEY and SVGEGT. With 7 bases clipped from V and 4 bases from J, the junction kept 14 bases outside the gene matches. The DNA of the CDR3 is TGTGCCAGCACCCTGGGTACGGACAGGGCGGGCACTGAAGCTTTCTTT. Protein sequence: CASTLGTDRAGTEAFF.